This T cell receptor (beta chain) was found in a study of PD-1 blockade in mismatch repair-deficient tumors. Findings of the study overall: Tumor-resident clones, often undetectable pretreatment in blood, expanded then contracted after pembrolizumab.

In this sample, this clone turned up once. Its specificity is not known. All patients were mismatch repair deficient, assessed by either PCR or immunohistochemistry. TCRs were sequenced from a few patients responding to pembrolizumab. Libraries were prepared by immunoSEQ multiplex PCR; TCRdb keeps only in-frame clonotypes and omits some of them. The profile shows approximately 130,000 clones, roughly 86% of them singletons. The source was peripheral blood, collected 44 weeks after starting pembrolizumab. This sequence originates from an adult with mismatch repair-deficient cancer.

The CDR3 is CASRQGRSGANVLTF. The CDR3, as DNA: TGTGCCAGCAGACAAGGGCGCTCTGGGGCCAACGTCCTGACTTTC. The gene calls are TRBV27 and TRBJ2-6; D remains unclear. Trimming took 6 bases from V and 0 from J, leaving 9 bases between them. The length of the CDR3 is 15 residues. Germline V CDR1 and CDR2: MNHEY, SMNVEV (reference sequence).